What follows is one T cell receptor (beta chain) and its context. The data were obtained in a study of shared clonotypes between healthy human individuals. Study-wide background: CD4 naive and CD4 memory each took three plates per donor, while CD8 naive took two and CD8 memory one.

Sequencing used immunoSEQ multiplex PCR; TCRdb keeps in-frame clones, though not all of them. This sample carries over a million clones, 95% to 99% of them seen once, and the ten largest clones take around 0.45%. This CDR3 has 13 residues. Trimming pared 8 bases from V and 2 bases from J, leaving 10 bases between. Germline V gives CDR1 MGHDK, CDR2 SYGVNS. This receptor was identified in a man aged 30-40 years in good health. The rearrangement joins TRBV25-1 to TRBJ1-5; weak D call: TRBD1 (5 bases). Input material: naive CD4+ T cells sorted from blood. Specified subset: CD45RA+ positively selected. The CDR3 loop reads CASAGGGNQPQHF. The CDR3 DNA reads TGTGCCAGCGCTGGGGGAGGCAATCAGCCCCAGCATTTT.